This passage covers 27 T cell receptor beta chains from one sample sequenced in a study of T-cell reconstitution after alpha-beta-depleted transplantation in children. Preparation of the TCRbeta library was carried out with unique molecular identifiers. From the PCR reads, TCRdb called clonotypes with MiXCR, one entry per CDR3 protein. The data show hundreds of thousands of distinct CDR3 sequences, around 12% seen once. The sample consisted of PBMCs, taken before TCRalphabeta/CD19-depleted stem cell transplant. The receptors were gathered from a girl aged 2-10 years with congenital amegakaryocytic thrombocytopenia, due to receive a stem cell transplant.

The rearrangement links TRBV15 to TRBJ1-2; D perhaps matches TRBD1 (6 bases). This CDR3 spans 13 amino acids. V lost 4 bases to trimming and J lost 5 bases, with 11 bases between them. Per germline, CDR1 LNHNV and CDR2 YYDKDF (reference sequence). The CDR3 DNA reads TGTGCCACCAGCAAGCGGACAGCTTATGGCTACACCTTC. Translating gives CATSKRTAYGYTF.

This clonotype showed up many times. The chain joins TRBV5-1 to TRBJ2-1, with 8 bases fitting TRBD2. There are 15 residues in the CDR3. Germline assignment: CDR1 SGHRS and CDR2 YFSETQ. The junction had 10 bases not matched to a gene; V was cut back by 2 bases and J by 9 bases. For the CDR3, the DNA is TGCGCCAGCAGCTTCCTTGGGGAGCGGGAGTTTGAGCAGTTCTTC. Protein product: CASSFLGEREFEQFF.

Many counts were recorded for this clonotype. This chain connects TRBV20-1 to TRBJ2-1; 16 bases map to TRBD2. Trimming cost V 6 bases and J 1 base; bases outside gene matches: 6. The CDR3 loop spans 17 amino acids. Germline loops: CDR1 DFQATT, CDR2 SNEGSKA (reference sequence). This CDR3 is CSAPGLAGGHSYNEQFF. The CDR3 DNA reads as TGCAGTGCCCCGGGACTAGCGGGAGGGCATTCCTACAATGAGCAGTTCTTC.

This clonotype appeared a few times. The chain has TRBV12-3 or TRBV12-4 and TRBJ2-5; D unresolved. Trimming took off 4 bases at V and 3 bases at J, with 21 bases between the two ends. This CDR3 is 17 amino acids long. This CDR3 reads CASSSKSVDGAKETQYF. In nucleotides, the CDR3 is TGTGCCAGCAGTTCCAAGTCCGTCGACGGAGCTAAAGAGACCCAGTACTTC.

This clonotype was seen ten or more times. The chain combines TRBV6-5 with TRBJ2-1; no clear D. Germline V gene lookup returns CDR1 MNHEY and CDR2 SVGAGI. Trimming stripped 0 bases from V and 5 bases from J, with 8 bases between. The CDR3 runs to 14 residues. CDR3 nucleotides: TGTGCCAGCAGTTACTCGAAGGCTGACAATGAGCAGTTCTTC. Translating it yields CASSYSKADNEQFF.

The chain employs TRBV5-1 and TRBJ2-7; D unclear. CDR1 is SGHRS, CDR2 YFSETQ, per germline. This CDR3 is 14 amino acids long. V was clipped by 0 bases and J by 0 bases, with 7 bases between them. The CDR3 DNA follows: TGCGCCAGCAGCTTGGCCCTGAACTCCTACGAGCAGTACTTC. This codes for CASSLALNSYEQYF.

This clonotype was detected a few times. The rearrangement links TRBV7-9 to TRBJ2-6; D is undetermined. V shed 7 bases and J shed 0 bases, with 13 bases lying between them. The CDR3 spans 16 residues. Germline V gene sequence: CDR1 SEHNR, CDR2 FQNEAQ (reference sequence). The CDR3 region has the DNA TGTGCCAGCAACCCCTTGGCCAACTCTGGGGCCAACGTCCTGACTTTC. Translation gives CASNPLANSGANVLTF.

At least ten counts were recorded for this clonotype. CDR3 coding DNA: TGTGCCAGCAGTTTCGGAATTGACGAGCAGTACTTC. Protein: CASSFGIDEQYF. This chain joins TRBV12-3 or TRBV12-4 and TRBJ2-7; D not certain. Deletions cut 3 bases from V and 5 bases from J, with 8 bases between. This CDR3 spans 12 amino acids.

In this sample, this clonotype turned up many times. The V gene is TRBV20-1, the J gene TRBJ2-1; D gene ambiguous. Germline lookup yields CDR1 DFQATT and CDR2 SNEGSKA (reference sequence). Trimming took off 6 bases at V and 2 bases at J, with 5 bases between the two ends. CDR3 size: 11 residues. This chain's CDR3 is CSALAYNEQFF. CDR3 nucleotides: TGCAGTGCATTAGCCTACAATGAGCAGTTCTTC.

V and J are TRBV28 and TRBJ2-7, with 7 bases fitting TRBD1. The length of the CDR3 is 14 residues. V lost 5 bases to trimming and J lost 4 bases; unmatched junction nucleotides: 8. Germline loops: CDR1 MDHEN, CDR2 SYDVKM. CDR3 amino acids: CASSPHRGLYEQYF. CDR3 bases: TGTGCCAGCAGTCCCCACAGGGGTTTGTACGAGCAGTACTTC.

This clonotype came up many times. This sequence joins TRBV12-3 or TRBV12-4 and TRBJ2-3; D may be TRBD2 (5 bases). The V gene lost 5 bases and the J gene lost 1 base, with 13 bases spanning the gap. The CDR3 sequence is 15 residues long. The CDR3 coding sequence is TGTGCCAGCAGTGCGAGGTCGCGGGGCACAGATACGCAGTATTTT. It yields the protein CASSARSRGTDTQYF.

The chain joins TRBV5-1 to TRBJ2-1, with D possibly matching TRBD2 (5 bases). The V and J ends lost 1 base and 8 bases respectively, with 13 bases between them. The CDR3 sequence is 14 residues long. In germline, CDR1 is SGHRS, CDR2 YFSETQ. The CDR3, as DNA: TGCGCCAGCAGCTTGACGGGAACGATAGATGAGCAGTTCTTC. It encodes CASSLTGTIDEQFF.

This clonotype came up many times. The rearrangement joins TRBV7-8 to TRBJ2-2; TRBD2 matches at 7 bases. Germline trimming cut 3 bases from V and 7 bases from J; bases unmatched to any gene: 5. This CDR3 is 14 amino acids long. Germline-derived CDR1 and CDR2 are SGHVS and FQNEAQ. The CDR3 reads CASSLAGAGGELFF. The CDR3 DNA follows: TGTGCCAGCAGCTTGGCGGGAGCTGGCGGGGAGCTGTTTTTT.

This clonotype has ten or more counts. V usage is TRBV11-1 and J usage is TRBJ2-1, with TRBD2 matching over 9 bases. V lost 2 bases, J lost 3 bases, and 11 bases stayed unmatched. The germline CDR1 and CDR2 sequences are SGHAT and FQDESV (reference sequence). This CDR3 is built from 18 residues. In DNA form, the CDR3 reads TGTGCCAGCAGCTTAATCGGAAGGCTAGCGGGGCTCTACAATGAGCAGTTCTTC. It codes for CASSLIGRLAGLYNEQFF. Variable domain in full (rest from reference TRBV11-1 and TRBJ2-1): EAEVAQSPRYKITEKSQAVAFWCDPISGHATLYWYRQILGQGPELLVQFQDESVVDDSQLPKDRFSAERLKGVDSTLKIQPAELGDSAMYLCASSLIGRLAGLYNEQFFGPGTRLTVL.

The table lists this clonotype with a count of one. This rearrangement joins TRBV20-1 to TRBJ2-7; TRBD2 agrees at 7 bases. The CDR3 is made up of 13 amino acids. From germline, CDR1 is DFQATT and CDR2 SNEGSKA (reference sequence). With V trimmed by 3 bases and J by 2 bases, 4 bases remained unmatched. Here the CDR3 reads CSARILAPYEQYF. DNA for the CDR3: TGCAGTGCTAGGATACTAGCGCCCTACGAGCAGTACTTC.

This clonotype turned up a few times. This rearrangement joins TRBV3-1 to TRBJ2-3; 14 nucleotides align to TRBD2. The CDR3 extends over 17 amino acids. The trim removed 1 base at V and 6 bases at J, leaving 6 bases unmatched. Germline V gene sequence: CDR1 LGHDT, CDR2 YNNKEL (reference sequence). The CDR3 nucleotides read TGTGCCAGCAGCCAAGTGGGACTAGCGGGAGAGGGGGATACGCAGTATTTT. Translation gives CASSQVGLAGEGDTQYF.

Many counts were recorded for this clonotype. The CDR3 sequence: CASSSFGISDYGYTF. CDR3 in DNA: TGCGCCAGCAGCTCCTTCGGCATAAGTGACTATGGCTACACCTTC. The chain carries TRBV5-1 and TRBJ1-2; D gene unclear. The germline V and J ends were trimmed by 3 bases and 3 bases, with 15 bases remaining between them. This CDR3 has 15 residues. In germline, CDR1 is SGHRS, CDR2 YFSETQ.

As for this clonotype: One base away lies a much larger clone, so this may be a sequencing read error. The genes are TRBV11-2 and TRBJ2-3; 8 nucleotides agree with TRBD2. The V and J ends lost 5 bases and 1 base, in that order; junction bases with no gene match: 14. Germline values: CDR1 SGHAT, CDR2 FQNNGV. This CDR3 spans 18 amino acids. CDR3 coding DNA: TGTGCCAGCAGCCCTTCTAGCCGGGAGGGTTACGGCACAGATACGCAGTATTTT. This encodes CASSPSSREGYGTDTQYF.

The genes are TRBV21-1 and TRBJ2-1; TRBD2 reflects the table's D call only, with no check against the DNA. TRBV21-1 corresponds to a pseudogene. This CDR3 contains 13 residues. CDR3 DNA sequence: TGTGCCAGCACCCTCGACTCAAACAATGAGCAGTTCTTC. This translates into CASTLDSNNEQFF.

The table lists this clonotype with many counts. The chain couples TRBV9 to TRBJ2-1; 11 nucleotides match TRBD2. V shed 5 bases and J 8 bases; nucleotides not matched to a gene: 18. The CDR3 has 18 amino acids. Per the germline V gene, CDR1 is SGDLS and CDR2 is YYNGEE. In DNA, the CDR3 is TGTGCCAGCAGTCAGACACTCTCTAGCGGGAGGCCATGGGATGAGCAGTTCTTC. It encodes CASSQTLSSGRPWDEQFF.

CDR3 DNA sequence: TGCAGTGCTAGTGAGCAGCGGGAGGAAGATGAGCAGTTCTTC. Protein sequence: CSASEQREEDEQFF. The chain recombines TRBV20-1 with TRBJ2-1; TRBD2 matches at 9 bases. Germline V gene sequence: CDR1 DFQATT, CDR2 SNEGSKA (reference sequence). V gave up 3 bases and J gave up 8 bases; unmatched junction bases: 8. This CDR3 has 14 residues.

This clonotype was seen ten or more times. The chain combines TRBV29-1 with TRBJ1-4; 9 bases match TRBD1. CDR3 length: 13 residues. The V gene's germline CDR1 is SQVTM and CDR2 ANQGSEA. V lost 6 bases to trimming and J lost 7 bases; unmatched junction nucleotides: 6. CDR3 nucleotide sequence: TGCAGCGTCCGCGGACAGGGGACTGAAAAACTGTTTTTT. It translates to CSVRGQGTEKLFF. The entire variable domain, with the rest obtained from reference TRBV29-1 and TRBJ1-4, is as follows: SAVISQKPSRDICQRGTSLTIQCQVDSQVTMMFWYRQQPGQSLTLIATANQGSEATYESGFVIDKFPISRPNLTFSTLTVSNMSPEDSSIYLCSVRGQGTEKLFFGSGTQLSVL.

This clonotype has at least ten counts. V gene TRBV5-1 combines with J gene TRBJ2-2, with TRBD1 identical over 7 bases. The CDR3 runs to 17 residues. V lost 4 bases and J lost 4; bases outside the gene matches: 13. Germline-derived CDR1 and CDR2 are SGHRS and YFSETQ. This chain's CDR3 is CASSKDRPRGSTGELFF. CDR3 nucleotides: TGCGCCAGCAGCAAGGACAGGCCCCGGGGTTCCACCGGGGAGCTGTTTTTT.

The rearrangement joins TRBV29-1 to TRBJ2-5; D gene uncertain. Germline-derived CDR1 and CDR2 are SQVTM and ANQGSEA. This CDR3 region has 13 residues. The ends were cut back, 2 bases at V and 5 bases at J, with 12 bases in the middle. The CDR3: CSVENPSPETQYF. In DNA, the CDR3 is TGCAGCGTTGAAAACCCTAGTCCCGAGACCCAGTACTTC.

This clonotype was counted only a few times. The chain has TRBV2 and TRBJ2-7; weak D call: TRBD2 (5 bases). Germline CDR1 and CDR2: SNHLY and FYNNEI. Deletions cut 3 bases from V and 3 bases from J, with 12 bases between. The CDR3 loop spans 14 amino acids. This chain's CDR3 is CASSERADLYEQYF. The CDR3 DNA reads TGTGCCAGCAGTGAGAGGGCGGACCTCTACGAGCAGTACTTC.

The gene calls are TRBV7-8 and TRBJ2-1, with 7 positions matching TRBD2. V gave up 6 bases and J gave up 7 bases; unmatched junction bases: 9. This CDR3 spans 14 amino acids. Germline CDR1 reads SGHVS; CDR2 reads FQNEAQ. CDR3 region: CASRVAGGKNEQFF. The CDR3 coding sequence is TGTGCCAGCAGGGTGGCCGGGGGGAAAAATGAGCAGTTCTTC.

This clonotype was recorded at least ten times. V and J are TRBV5-1 and TRBJ1-2; maybe TRBD1 (5 bases). Looked up from germline, CDR1 is SGHRS and CDR2 is YFSETQ. This CDR3 has 14 residues. V was cut by 6 bases and J by 4 bases, with 16 bases left in between. DNA of the CDR3: TGCGCCAGCAACAGCGGGGGAGCCTCCTATGGCTACACCTTC. Encoded protein: CASNSGGASYGYTF. The full variable domain, with the rest looked up from reference TRBV5-1 and TRBJ1-2, is KAGVTQTPRYLIKTRGQQVTLSCSPISGHRSVSWYQQTPGQGLQFLFEYFSETQRNKGNFPGRFSGRQFSNSRSEMNVSTLELGDSALYLCASNSGGASYGYTFGSGTRLTVV.